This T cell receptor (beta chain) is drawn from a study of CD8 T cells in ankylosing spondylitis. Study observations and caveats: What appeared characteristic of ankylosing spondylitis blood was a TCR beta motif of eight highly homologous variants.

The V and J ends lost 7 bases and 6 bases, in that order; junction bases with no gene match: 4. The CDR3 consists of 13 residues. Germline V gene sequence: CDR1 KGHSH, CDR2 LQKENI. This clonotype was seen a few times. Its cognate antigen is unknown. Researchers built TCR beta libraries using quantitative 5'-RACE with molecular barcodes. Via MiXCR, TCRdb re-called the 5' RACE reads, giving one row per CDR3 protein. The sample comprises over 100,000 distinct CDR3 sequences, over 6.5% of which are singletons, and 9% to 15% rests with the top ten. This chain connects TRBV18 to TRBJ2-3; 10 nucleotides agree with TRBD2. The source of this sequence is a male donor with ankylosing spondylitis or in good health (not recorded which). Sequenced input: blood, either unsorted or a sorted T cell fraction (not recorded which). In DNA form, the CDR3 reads TGTGCCAGCTTAACTAGCGGGATGGATACGCAGTATTTT. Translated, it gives CASLTSGMDTQYF. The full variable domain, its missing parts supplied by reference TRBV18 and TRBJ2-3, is NAGVMQNPRHLVRRRGQEARLRCSPMKGHSHVYWYRQLPEEGLKFMVYLQKENIIDESGMPKERFSAEFPKEGPSILRIQQVVRGDSAAYFCASLTSGMDTQYFGPGTRLTVL.